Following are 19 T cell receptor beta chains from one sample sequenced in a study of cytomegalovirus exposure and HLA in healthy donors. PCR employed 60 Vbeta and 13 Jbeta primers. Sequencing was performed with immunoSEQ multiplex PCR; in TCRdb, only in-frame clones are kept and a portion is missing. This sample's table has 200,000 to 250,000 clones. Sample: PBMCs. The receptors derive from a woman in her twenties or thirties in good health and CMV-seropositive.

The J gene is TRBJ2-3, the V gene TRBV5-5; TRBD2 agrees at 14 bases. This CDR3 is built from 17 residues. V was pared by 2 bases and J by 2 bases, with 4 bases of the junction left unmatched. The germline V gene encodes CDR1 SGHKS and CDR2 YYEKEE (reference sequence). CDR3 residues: CASSFRLAGGITDTQYF. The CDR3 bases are TGTGCCAGCAGCTTCAGACTAGCGGGGGGGATCACAGATACGCAGTATTTT.

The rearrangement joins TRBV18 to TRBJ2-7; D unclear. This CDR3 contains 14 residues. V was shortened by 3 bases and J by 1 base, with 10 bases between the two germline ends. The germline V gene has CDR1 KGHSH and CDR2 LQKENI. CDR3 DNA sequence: TGTGCCAGCTCACCCACAGTCGGATCCTACGAGCAGTACTTC. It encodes CASSPTVGSYEQYF.

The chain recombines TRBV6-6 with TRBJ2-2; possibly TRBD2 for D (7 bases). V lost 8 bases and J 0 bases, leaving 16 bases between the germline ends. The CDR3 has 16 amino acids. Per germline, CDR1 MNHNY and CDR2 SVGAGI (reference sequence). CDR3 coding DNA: TGTGCCAGCGTACGGGGGGCCTCGCCGAACACCGGGGAGCTGTTTTTT. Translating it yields CASVRGASPNTGELFF.

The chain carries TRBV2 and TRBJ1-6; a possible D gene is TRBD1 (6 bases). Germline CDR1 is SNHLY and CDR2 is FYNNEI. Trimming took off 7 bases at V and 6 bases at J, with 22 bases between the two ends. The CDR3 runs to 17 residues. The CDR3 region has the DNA TGTGCCAGCAAAGGATCAGGGGCCCGGAGGTTTAATTCACCCCTCCACTTT. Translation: CASKGSGARRFNSPLHF.

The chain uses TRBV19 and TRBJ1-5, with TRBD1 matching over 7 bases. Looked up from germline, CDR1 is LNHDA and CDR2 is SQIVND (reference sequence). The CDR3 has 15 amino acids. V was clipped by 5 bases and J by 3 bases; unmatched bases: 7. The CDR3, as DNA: TGTGCCAGTAGTGATTGGGACAGACCCAATCAGCCCCAGCATTTT. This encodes CASSDWDRPNQPQHF.

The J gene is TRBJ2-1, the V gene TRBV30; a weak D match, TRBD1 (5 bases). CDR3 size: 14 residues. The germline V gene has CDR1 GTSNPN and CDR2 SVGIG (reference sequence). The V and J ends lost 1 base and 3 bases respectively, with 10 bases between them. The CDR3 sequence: CAWSARALYNEQFF. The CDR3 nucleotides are TGTGCCTGGAGTGCCAGGGCCCTCTACAATGAGCAGTTCTTC.

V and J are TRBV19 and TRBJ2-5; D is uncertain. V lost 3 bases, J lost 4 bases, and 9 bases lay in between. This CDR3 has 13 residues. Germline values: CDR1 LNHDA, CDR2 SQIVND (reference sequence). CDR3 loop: CASSIGRLETQYF. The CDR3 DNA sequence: TGTGCCAGTAGTATCGGCAGGCTAGAGACCCAGTACTTC.

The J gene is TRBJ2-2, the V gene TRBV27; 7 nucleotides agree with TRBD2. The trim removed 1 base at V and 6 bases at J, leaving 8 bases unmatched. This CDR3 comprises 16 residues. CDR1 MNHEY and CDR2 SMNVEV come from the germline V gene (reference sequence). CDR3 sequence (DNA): TGTGCCAGCAGTTTATATGGTGGCGGGAGTGCCGGGGAGCTGTTTTTT. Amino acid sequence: CASSLYGGGSAGELFF.

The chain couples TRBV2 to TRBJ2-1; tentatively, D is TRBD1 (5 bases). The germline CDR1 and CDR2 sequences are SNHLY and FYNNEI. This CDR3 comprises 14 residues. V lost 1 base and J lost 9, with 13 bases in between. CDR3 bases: TGTGCCAGCAGTGAAGTATCGACAGTAGGTGAGCAGTTCTTC. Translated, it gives CASSEVSTVGEQFF.

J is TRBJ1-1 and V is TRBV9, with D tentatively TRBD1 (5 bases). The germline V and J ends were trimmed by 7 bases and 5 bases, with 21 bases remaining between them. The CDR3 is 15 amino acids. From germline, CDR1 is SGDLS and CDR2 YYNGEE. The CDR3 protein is CASSLGDYLKTEAFF. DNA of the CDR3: TGTGCCAGCTCCCTAGGGGACTACCTAAAAACTGAAGCTTTCTTT. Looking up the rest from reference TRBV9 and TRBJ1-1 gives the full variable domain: DSGVTQTPKHLITATGQRVTLRCSPRSGDLSVYWYQQSLDQGLQFLIQYYNGEERAKGNILERFSAQQFPDLHSELNLSSLELGDSALYFCASSLGDYLKTEAFFGQGTRLTVV.

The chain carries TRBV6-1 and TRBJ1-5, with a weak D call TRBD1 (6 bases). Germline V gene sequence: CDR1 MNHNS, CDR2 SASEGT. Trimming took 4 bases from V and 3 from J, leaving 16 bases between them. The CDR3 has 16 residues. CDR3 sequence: CASSVRPTGFNQPQHF. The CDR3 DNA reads TGTGCCAGCAGTGTAAGACCTACAGGGTTCAATCAGCCCCAGCATTTT.

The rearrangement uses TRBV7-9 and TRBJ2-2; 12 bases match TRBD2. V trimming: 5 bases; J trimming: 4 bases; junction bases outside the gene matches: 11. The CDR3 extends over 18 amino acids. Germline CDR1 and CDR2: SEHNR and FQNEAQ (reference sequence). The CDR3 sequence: CASSKLELAGGLTGELFF. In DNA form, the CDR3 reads TGTGCCAGCAGCAAGCTCGAACTAGCGGGGGGCCTCACCGGGGAGCTGTTTTTT.

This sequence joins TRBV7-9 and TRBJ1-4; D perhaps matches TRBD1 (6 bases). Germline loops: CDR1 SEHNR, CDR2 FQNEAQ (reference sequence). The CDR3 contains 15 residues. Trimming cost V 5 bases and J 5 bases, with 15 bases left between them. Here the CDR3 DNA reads TGTGCCAGCAGCCGACGGACAGAGAAGAATGAAAAACTGTTTTTT. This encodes CASSRRTEKNEKLFF. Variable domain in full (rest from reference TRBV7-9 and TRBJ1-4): DTGVSQNPRHKITKRGQNVTFRCDPISEHNRLYWYRQTLGQGPEFLTYFQNEAQLEKSRLLSDRFSAERPKGSFSTLEIQRTEQGDSAMYLCASSRRTEKNEKLFFGSGTQLSVL.

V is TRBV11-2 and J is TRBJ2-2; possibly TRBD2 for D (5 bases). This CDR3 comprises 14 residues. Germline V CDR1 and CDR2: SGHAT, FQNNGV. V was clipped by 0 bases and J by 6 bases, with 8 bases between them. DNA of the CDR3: TGTGCCAGCAGCTTAGATGACTATGCCGGGGAGCTGTTTTTT. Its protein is CASSLDDYAGELFF.

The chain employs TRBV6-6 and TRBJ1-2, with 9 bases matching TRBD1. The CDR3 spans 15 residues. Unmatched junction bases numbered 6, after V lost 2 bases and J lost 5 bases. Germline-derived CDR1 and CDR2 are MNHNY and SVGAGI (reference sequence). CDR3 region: CASSYTGTGRYGYTF. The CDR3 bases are TGTGCCAGCAGTTACACCGGGACAGGGAGGTATGGCTACACCTTC.

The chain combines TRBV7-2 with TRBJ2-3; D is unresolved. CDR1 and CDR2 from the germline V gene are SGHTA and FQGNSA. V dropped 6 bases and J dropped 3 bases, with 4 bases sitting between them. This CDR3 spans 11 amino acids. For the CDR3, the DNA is TGTGCCAGCAGGACAACAGATACGCAGTATTTT. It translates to CASRTTDTQYF.

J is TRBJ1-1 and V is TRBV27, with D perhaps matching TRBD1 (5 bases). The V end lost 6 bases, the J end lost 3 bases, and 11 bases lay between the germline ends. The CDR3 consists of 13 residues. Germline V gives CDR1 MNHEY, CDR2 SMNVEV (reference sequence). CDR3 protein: CASRQNRYTEAFF. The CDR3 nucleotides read TGTGCCAGCAGACAAAACAGGTACACTGAAGCTTTCTTT.

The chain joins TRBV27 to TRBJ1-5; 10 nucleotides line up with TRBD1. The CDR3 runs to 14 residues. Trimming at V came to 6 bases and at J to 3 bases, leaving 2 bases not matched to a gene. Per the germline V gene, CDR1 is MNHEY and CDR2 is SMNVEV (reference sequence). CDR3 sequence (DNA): TGTGCCAGCAGGGGACAGGGGACCAATCAGCCCCAGCATTTT. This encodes CASRGQGTNQPQHF.

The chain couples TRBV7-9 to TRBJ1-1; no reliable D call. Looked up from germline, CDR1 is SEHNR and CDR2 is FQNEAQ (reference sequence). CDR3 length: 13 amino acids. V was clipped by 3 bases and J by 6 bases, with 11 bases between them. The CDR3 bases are TGTGCCAGCAGCTTTAACAGAAACGCTGAAGCTTTCTTT. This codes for CASSFNRNAEAFF.